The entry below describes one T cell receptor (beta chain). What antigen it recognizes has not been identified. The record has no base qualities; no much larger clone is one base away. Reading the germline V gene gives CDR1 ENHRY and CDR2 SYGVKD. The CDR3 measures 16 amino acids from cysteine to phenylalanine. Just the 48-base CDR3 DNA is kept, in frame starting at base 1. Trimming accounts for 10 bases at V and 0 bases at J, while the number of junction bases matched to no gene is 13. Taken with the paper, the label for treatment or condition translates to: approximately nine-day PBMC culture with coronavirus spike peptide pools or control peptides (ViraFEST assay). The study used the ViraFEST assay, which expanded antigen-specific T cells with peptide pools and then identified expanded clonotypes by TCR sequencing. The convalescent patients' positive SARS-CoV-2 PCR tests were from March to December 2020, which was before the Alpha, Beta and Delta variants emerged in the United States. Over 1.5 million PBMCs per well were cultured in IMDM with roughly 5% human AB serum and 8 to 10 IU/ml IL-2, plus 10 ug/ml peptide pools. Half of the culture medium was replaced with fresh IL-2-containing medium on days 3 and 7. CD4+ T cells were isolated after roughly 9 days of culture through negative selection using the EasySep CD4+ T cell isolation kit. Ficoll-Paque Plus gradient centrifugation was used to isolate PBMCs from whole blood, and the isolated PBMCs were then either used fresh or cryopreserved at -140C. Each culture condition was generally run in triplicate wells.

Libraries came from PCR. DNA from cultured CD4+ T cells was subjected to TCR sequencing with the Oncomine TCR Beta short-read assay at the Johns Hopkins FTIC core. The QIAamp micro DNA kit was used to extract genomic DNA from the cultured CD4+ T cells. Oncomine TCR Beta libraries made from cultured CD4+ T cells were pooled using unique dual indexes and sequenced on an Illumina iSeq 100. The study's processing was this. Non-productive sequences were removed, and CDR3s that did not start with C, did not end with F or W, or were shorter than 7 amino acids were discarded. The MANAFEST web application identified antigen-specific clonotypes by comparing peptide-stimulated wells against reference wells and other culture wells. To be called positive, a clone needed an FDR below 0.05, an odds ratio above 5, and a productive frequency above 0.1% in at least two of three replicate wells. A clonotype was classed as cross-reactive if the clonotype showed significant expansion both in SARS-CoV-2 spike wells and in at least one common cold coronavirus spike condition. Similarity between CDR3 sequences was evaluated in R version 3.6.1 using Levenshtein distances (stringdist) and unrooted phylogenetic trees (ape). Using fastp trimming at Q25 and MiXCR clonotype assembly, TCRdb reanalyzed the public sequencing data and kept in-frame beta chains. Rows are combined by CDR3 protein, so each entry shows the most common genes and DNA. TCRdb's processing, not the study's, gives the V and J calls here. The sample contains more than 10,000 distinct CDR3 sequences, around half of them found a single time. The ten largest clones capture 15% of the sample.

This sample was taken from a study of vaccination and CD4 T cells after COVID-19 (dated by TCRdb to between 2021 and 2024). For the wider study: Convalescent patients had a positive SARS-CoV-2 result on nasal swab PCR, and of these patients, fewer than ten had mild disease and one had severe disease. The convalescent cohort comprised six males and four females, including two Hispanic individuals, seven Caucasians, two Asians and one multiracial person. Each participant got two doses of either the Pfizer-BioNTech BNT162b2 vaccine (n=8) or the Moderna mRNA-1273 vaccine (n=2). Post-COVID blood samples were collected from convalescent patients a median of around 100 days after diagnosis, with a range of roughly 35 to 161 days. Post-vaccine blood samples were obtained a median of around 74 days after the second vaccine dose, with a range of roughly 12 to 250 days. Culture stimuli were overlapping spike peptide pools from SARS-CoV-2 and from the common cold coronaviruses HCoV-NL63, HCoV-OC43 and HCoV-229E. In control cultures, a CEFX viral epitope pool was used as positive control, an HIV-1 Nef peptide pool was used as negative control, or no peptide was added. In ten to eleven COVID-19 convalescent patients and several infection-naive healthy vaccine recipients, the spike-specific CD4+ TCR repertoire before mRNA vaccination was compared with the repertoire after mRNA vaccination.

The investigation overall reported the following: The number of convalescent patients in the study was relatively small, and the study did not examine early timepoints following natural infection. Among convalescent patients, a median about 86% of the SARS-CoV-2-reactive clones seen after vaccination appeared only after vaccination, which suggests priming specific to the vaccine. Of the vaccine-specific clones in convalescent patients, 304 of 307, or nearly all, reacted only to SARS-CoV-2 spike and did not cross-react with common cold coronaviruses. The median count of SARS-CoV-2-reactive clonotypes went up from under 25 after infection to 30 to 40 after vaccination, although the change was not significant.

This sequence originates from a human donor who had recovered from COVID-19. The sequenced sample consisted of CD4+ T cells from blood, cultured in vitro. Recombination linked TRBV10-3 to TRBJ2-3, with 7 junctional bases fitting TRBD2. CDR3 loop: CANPTSARTSTDTQYF. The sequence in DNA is TGTGCCAACCCAACTAGCGCCCGTACTAGCACAGATACGCAGTATTTT.